Sequencing of this T cell receptor (beta chain) was carried out in a study of cytomegalovirus exposure and HLA in healthy donors. The PCR used 60 Vbeta and 13 Jbeta primers. Assay used: immunoSEQ multiplex PCR; TCRdb lists only in-frame clones, some missing. The sample records some 170,000 clones, 71% being singletons. This receptor was identified in a woman in her 30s in good health and CMV-seronegative. The sequenced sample consisted of PBMCs.

CDR3 loop: CASSSDRYTYEQYF. CDR3 nucleotides: TGTGCCAGCAGTTCTGACAGGTACACCTACGAGCAGTACTTC. This rearrangement joins TRBV27 to TRBJ2-7; maybe TRBD1 (6 bases). CDR1 and CDR2 (germline): MNHEY, SMNVEV (reference sequence). The length of the CDR3 is 14 residues. V gave up 4 bases and J gave up 2 bases, with 12 bases separating them.